This T cell receptor beta chain was observed in a study of cytomegalovirus exposure and HLA in healthy donors. Study in general: There were some 81 million unique TCRs (from HLA-typed donors) in an early data release.

Study-wide points: It was about 150 TCR beta chains that were listed as cytomegalovirus-associated.

Comment on this clone: Its specificity is unknown.

The PCR used 60 Vbeta and 13 Jbeta primers. TCRdb's copy holds only in-frame clones and misses some; the assay was immunoSEQ multiplex PCR. The sample has 110,000 to 150,000 clones, roughly 84% seen once; the top ten hold over 2%. This CDR3 has 14 residues. The ends lost 2 bases at V and 6 bases at J; junction bases unmatched: 5. Germline loops: CDR1 MGHDK, CDR2 SYGVNS. Healthy bone marrow donors made up the donor group. The clonotype originates from a boy between 2 and 15 years old in good health and CMV-seronegative. The sequencing input was PBMCs. The chain employs TRBV25-1 and TRBJ2-7; TRBD1 aligns across 9 bases. The CDR3 loop reads CASSERDRASEQYF. For the CDR3, the DNA is TGTGCCAGCAGTGAACGGGACAGGGCGTCCGAGCAGTACTTC.